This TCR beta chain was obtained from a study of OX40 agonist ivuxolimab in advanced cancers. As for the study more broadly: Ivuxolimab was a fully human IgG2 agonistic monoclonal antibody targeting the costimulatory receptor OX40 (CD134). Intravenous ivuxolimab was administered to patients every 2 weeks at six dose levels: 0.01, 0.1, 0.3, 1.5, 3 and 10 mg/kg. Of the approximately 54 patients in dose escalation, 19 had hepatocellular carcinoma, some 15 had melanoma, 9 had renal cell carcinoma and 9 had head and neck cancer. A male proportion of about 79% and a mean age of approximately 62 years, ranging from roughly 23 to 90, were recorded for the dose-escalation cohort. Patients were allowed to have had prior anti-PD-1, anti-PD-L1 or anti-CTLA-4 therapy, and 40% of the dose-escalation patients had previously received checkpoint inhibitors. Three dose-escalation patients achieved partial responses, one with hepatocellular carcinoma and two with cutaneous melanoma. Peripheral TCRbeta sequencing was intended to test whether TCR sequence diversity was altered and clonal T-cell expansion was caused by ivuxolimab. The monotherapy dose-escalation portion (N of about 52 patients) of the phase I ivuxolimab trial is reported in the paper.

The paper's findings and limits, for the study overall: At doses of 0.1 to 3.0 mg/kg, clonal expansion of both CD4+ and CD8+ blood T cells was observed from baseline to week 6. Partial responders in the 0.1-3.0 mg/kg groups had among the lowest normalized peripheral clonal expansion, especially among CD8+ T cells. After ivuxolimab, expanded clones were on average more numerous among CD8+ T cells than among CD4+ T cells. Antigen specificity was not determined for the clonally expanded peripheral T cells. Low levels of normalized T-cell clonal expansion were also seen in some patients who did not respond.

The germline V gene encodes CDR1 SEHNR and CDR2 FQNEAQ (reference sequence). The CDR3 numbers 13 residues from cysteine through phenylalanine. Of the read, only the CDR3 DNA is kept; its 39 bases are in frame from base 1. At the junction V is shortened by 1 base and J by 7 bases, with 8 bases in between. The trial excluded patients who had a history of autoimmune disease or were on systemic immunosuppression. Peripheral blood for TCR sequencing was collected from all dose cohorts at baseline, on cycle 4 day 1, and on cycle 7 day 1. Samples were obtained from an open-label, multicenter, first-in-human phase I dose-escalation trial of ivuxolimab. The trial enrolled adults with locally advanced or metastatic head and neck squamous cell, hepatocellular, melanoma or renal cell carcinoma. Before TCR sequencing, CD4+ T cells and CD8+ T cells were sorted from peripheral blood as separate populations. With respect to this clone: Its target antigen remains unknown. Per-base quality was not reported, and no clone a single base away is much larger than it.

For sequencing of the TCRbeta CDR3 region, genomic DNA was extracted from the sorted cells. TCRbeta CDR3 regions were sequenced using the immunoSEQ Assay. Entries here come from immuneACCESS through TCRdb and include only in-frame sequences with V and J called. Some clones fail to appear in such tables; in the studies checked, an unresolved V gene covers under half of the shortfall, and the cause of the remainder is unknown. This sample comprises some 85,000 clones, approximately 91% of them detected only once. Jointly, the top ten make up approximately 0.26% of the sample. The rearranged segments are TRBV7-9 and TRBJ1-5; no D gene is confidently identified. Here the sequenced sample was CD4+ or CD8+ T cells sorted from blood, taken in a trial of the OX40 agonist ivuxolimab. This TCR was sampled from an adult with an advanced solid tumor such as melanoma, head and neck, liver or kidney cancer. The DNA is TGTGCCAGCAGCTTAGAACCCCGACAGCCCCAGCATTTT. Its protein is CASSLEPRQPQHF.